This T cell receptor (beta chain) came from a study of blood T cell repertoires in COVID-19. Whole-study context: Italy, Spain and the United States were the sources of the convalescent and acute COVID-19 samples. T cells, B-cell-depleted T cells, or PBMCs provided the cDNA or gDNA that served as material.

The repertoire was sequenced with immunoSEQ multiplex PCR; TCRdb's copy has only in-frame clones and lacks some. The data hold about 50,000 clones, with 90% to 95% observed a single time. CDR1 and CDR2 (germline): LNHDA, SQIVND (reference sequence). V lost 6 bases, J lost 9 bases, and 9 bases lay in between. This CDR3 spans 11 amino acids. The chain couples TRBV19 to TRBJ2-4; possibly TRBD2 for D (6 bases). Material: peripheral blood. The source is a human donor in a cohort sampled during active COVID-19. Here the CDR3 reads CASRGGVIQYF. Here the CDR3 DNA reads TGTGCCAGTAGGGGGGGAGTCATTCAGTACTTC.